The following is a T cell receptor (beta chain) sequence with its context. Its specificity is unknown. The sample belongs to a study of regulatory T cells in long-lasting Graves disease. Study-wide results and caveats: Persistent patients shared more public clonotypes (roughly 2,800) than new patients (approximately 970).

CDR1 is MNHEY and CDR2 is SMNVEV in the germline V gene (reference sequence). The CDR3 sequence is 15 residues long. With V trimmed by 1 base and J by 6 bases, 5 bases remained unmatched. The TCR beta library used iRepertoire HTBI primers with Arm-PCR amplification of CDR3. TCRdb re-called the multiplex PCR reads with MiXCR, one entry per CDR3 protein. The repertoire has approximately 350,000 distinct CDR3 sequences, 10% to 15% of them found once; the top ten carry approximately 19%. The sample's time point: newly diagnosed GD, antithyroid drugs for less than 3 months. From PBMCs, RNA was extracted and then used to make the TCR library. Blood from the periphery, around 9.3 milliliters in all, was drawn into EDTA tubes. These data also formed part of another study, on T cells in Graves' hyperthyroidism and ophthalmopathy. Turning to that study: Carried out on the TCR CDR3, a first-round RT-PCR used the HTBI primer set.

The chain is built from TRBV27 and TRBJ2-1, with 8 bases matching TRBD2. Sample: peripheral blood mononuclear cells (PBMCs), taken at new diagnosis, from a patient treated with antithyroid drugs. The receptor was derived from a woman between 18 and 29 years old with Graves disease. In nucleotides, the CDR3 is TGTGCCAGCAGTTTATTATCGGGAGGGGGCAATGAGCAGTTCTTC. It encodes CASSLLSGGGNEQFF.